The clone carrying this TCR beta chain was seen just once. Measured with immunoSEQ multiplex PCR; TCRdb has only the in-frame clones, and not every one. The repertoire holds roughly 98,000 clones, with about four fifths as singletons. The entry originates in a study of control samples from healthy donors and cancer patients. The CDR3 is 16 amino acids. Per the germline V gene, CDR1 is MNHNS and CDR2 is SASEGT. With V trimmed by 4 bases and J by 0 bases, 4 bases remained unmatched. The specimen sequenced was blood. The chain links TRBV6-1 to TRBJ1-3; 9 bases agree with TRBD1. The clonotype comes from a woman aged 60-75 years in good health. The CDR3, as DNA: TGTGCCAGCAGTGTCCCGACAGGGGGCTCTGGAAACACCATATATTTT. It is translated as CASSVPTGGSGNTIYF.